These 20 T cell receptor beta chains share one sample of origin, sequenced in a study of liver allograft versus peripheral blood T cells. Turning to the study itself: What was compared were the T cell receptor repertoires in transplanted livers and those in the peripheral blood of recipients.

TCRdb passed the reads through MiXCR, listing each CDR3 protein once. The profile shows under 3,500 distinct CDR3 sequences, roughly 15% of them singletons. The receptors originated from a human patient who had a liver transplant. Part of the T cells may come from the graft donor.

About this clonotype: A clone one base away is much larger, so this may be a read error. The chain uses TRBV6-6 and TRBJ1-6, with D possibly matching TRBD1 (6 bases). There are 13 residues in the CDR3. Trimming left V 7 bases short and J 8 bases short, with 12 bases between. CDR1 and CDR2 (germline): MNHNY, SVGAGI (reference sequence). The CDR3 DNA follows: TGTGCCAGCAATCGGGGGGCCGATTCACCCCTCCACTTT. It is translated as CASNRGADSPLHF.

The chain couples TRBV12-3 or TRBV12-4 to TRBJ2-5, with no clear D. The CDR3 spans 11 residues. Trimming stripped 6 bases from V and 5 bases from J, with 7 bases between. The DNA for the CDR3 is TGTGCCAGCAGCCACCGGGAGACCCAGTACTTC. It translates to CASSHRETQYF.

By share, this clonotype ranks as medium-sized. The V gene is TRBV18, the J gene TRBJ1-5; D gene uncertain. From germline, CDR1 is KGHSH and CDR2 LQKENI. CDR3 length: 16 amino acids. Trimming pared 0 bases from V and 0 bases from J, leaving 9 bases between. The CDR3 DNA is TGTGCCAGCTCACCACCGGGTCTCCATAGCAATCAGCCCCAGCATTTT. It is translated as CASSPPGLHSNQPQHF. The variable domain in full, with the rest retrieved from reference TRBV18 and TRBJ1-5, is NAGVMQNPRHLVRRRGQEARLRCSPMKGHSHVYWYRQLPEEGLKFMVYLQKENIIDESGMPKERFSAEFPKEGPSILRIQQVVRGDSAAYFCASSPPGLHSNQPQHFGDGTRLSIL.

By sample fraction, this clonotype is medium-sized. The chain links TRBV6-5 to TRBJ1-1, with D hard to call. Germline V gene lookup returns CDR1 MNHEY and CDR2 SVGAGI. The germline V and J ends were trimmed by 0 bases and 1 base, with 15 bases remaining between them. This CDR3 contains 17 residues. CDR3 in amino acids: CASSYSVLPGSNTEAFF. DNA of the CDR3: TGTGCCAGCAGTTACTCAGTTTTGCCAGGCTCGAACACTGAAGCTTTCTTT.

By share of the sample, this clonotype is medium-sized (0.01 to 0.1%). The rearrangement uses TRBV15 and TRBJ2-1; possibly TRBD1 for D (5 bases). Trimming pared 5 bases from V and 8 bases from J, leaving 16 bases between. This CDR3 contains 14 residues. Germline CDR1 reads LNHNV; CDR2 reads YYDKDF (reference sequence). CDR3 sequence reads: CATSPAGLRDEQFF. The DNA of the CDR3 is TGTGCCACCAGCCCAGCAGGGTTAAGGGATGAGCAGTTCTTC.

This clonotype was seen only a few times. The rearrangement joins TRBV7-2 to TRBJ2-1; D not certain. The CDR3 covers 13 residues. V lost 5 bases and J 5 bases, leaving 10 bases between the germline ends. Per the germline V gene, CDR1 is SGHTA and CDR2 is FQGNSA. CDR3 sequence reads: CASSAYLNNEQFF. The CDR3 DNA reads TGTGCCAGCAGCGCCTACTTGAACAATGAGCAGTTCTTC.

Sample share makes this clonotype medium-sized. This CDR3 is CASSRDSNYEQYF. As DNA, the CDR3 is TGTGCCAGTAGCCGGGACAGTAACTACGAGCAGTACTTC. The chain links TRBV19 to TRBJ2-7, with TRBD1 identical over 7 bases. Germline trimming cut 6 bases from V and 3 bases from J; bases unmatched to any gene: 5. The germline V gene encodes CDR1 LNHDA and CDR2 SQIVND (reference sequence). This CDR3 comprises 13 residues.

By share, this clonotype ranks as medium-sized (0.01 to 0.1%). This rearrangement joins TRBV5-1 to TRBJ1-2; 7 bases align to TRBD1. V shed 0 bases, J shed 4 bases, and the junction held 18 bases outside the gene matches. The CDR3 runs to 19 residues. CDR1 SGHRS and CDR2 YFSETQ come from the germline V gene. CDR3 bases: TGCGCCAGCAGCTTGGAAGGGACAGAAAGCCCCTTCTCTCGCTATGGCTACACCTTC. Encoded protein: CASSLEGTESPFSRYGYTF.

This clonotype is labeled medium-sized. The chain uses TRBV6-6 and TRBJ1-4; 10 positions match TRBD1. Germline V CDR1 and CDR2: MNHNY, SVGAGI (reference sequence). The CDR3 has 16 amino acids. With 5 bases clipped from V and 8 bases from J, the junction kept 11 bases outside the gene matches. CDR3 nucleotides: TGTGCCAGCAGTGGCACCCCCCCGGGACAGGGGGAAAAACTGTTTTTT. This translates into CASSGTPPGQGEKLFF.

This chain links TRBV28 with TRBJ2-5; 7 bases align to TRBD2. V lost 8 bases, J lost 5 bases, and 11 bases stayed unmatched. Per germline, CDR1 MDHEN and CDR2 SYDVKM. The CDR3 covers 14 residues. CDR3 in DNA: TGTGCCAGCGAAGCCTGGGGGGAGGGGGAGACCCAGTACTTC. It codes for CASEAWGEGETQYF.

This clonotype counts as medium-sized. The rearrangement links TRBV24-1 to TRBJ2-5; TRBD1 or TRBD2 may be the D gene (6 bases each). This CDR3 comprises 15 residues. V was trimmed by 6 bases and J by 3 bases, leaving 16 bases between them. Germline V gene sequence: CDR1 KGHDR, CDR2 SFDVKD. As DNA, the CDR3 is TGTGCCACCAGTCGGACGGCAGGGGAGGAAGAGACCCAGTACTTC. Translated: CATSRTAGEEETQYF.

The CDR3 here is CASSLGGAGSPLHF. In DNA form, the CDR3 reads TGCGCCAGCAGCTTGGGGGGGGCCGGATCACCCCTCCACTTT. This chain joins TRBV5-1 and TRBJ1-6; tentatively, D is TRBD1 (6 bases). Germline CDR1 and CDR2: SGHRS and YFSETQ. Trimming cost V 0 bases and J 10 bases, with 11 bases left between them. The CDR3 has 14 residues.

In its sample, this clonotype is medium-sized. The chain employs TRBV28 and TRBJ1-1; no firm D call. Germline V lookup: CDR1 MDHEN, CDR2 SYDVKM. CDR3 size: 11 residues. The V end lost 7 bases, the J end lost 6 bases, and 9 bases lay between the germline ends. CDR3 coding DNA: TGTGCCAGCACCGTATACTCTGAAGCTTTCTTT. Its protein product is CASTVYSEAFF.

There are a few counts of this clonotype. The chain employs TRBV11-2 and TRBJ2-7, with D tentatively TRBD1 (5 bases). The CDR3 is made up of 16 amino acids. The ends were cut back, 5 bases at V and 2 bases at J, with 19 bases in the middle. Looked up from germline, CDR1 is SGHAT and CDR2 is FQNNGV. The CDR3 bases are TGTGCCAGCAGCCACCAATTTCAGGGTGGGGCCTACGAGCAGTACTTC. It is translated as CASSHQFQGGAYEQYF.

This chain's CDR3 is CASSPGLAAYNEQFF. The CDR3 bases are TGTGCCAGCAGCCCGGGACTAGCGGCCTACAATGAGCAGTTCTTC. The J gene is TRBJ2-1, the V gene TRBV28, with 11 bases that match TRBD2. The ends lost 6 bases at V and 2 bases at J; junction bases unmatched: 3. CDR3 size: 15 residues. Germline V gives CDR1 MDHEN, CDR2 SYDVKM.

This clonotype was picked up a small number of times. The rearrangement uses TRBV20-1 and TRBJ1-5; 7 bases align to TRBD1. CDR3 length: 14 amino acids. CDR1 is DFQATT, CDR2 SNEGSKA, per germline (reference sequence). Trimming cost V 6 bases and J 6 bases; bases outside gene matches: 11. The CDR3 reads CSASQQGLSQPQHF. Here the CDR3 DNA reads TGCAGTGCCAGCCAACAGGGGCTATCTCAGCCCCAGCATTTT.

V usage is TRBV24-1 and J usage is TRBJ2-5; TRBD1 matches at 7 bases. J was trimmed by 1 base and V by 5 bases; bases with no gene match: 6. The CDR3 runs 15 residues. Germline assignment: CDR1 KGHDR and CDR2 SFDVKD. CDR3 sequence: CATSGGRGFQETQYF. The CDR3 nucleotides read TGTGCCACCAGTGGTGGCAGGGGGTTCCAAGAGACCCAGTACTTC.

About this clonotype itself: This may come from a read error, since a much larger clone is one base off. V is TRBV6-5 and J is TRBJ2-4; tentatively, D is TRBD1 (6 bases). The CDR3 totals 20 residues. Trimming pared 0 bases from V and 2 bases from J, leaving 23 bases between. CDR1 and CDR2 (germline): MNHEY, SVGAGI. CDR3 region: CASSYSHRFGWGLTKNIQYF. In DNA form, the CDR3 reads TGTGCCAGCAGTTACTCTCATCGGTTTGGGTGGGGGCTAACCAAAAACATTCAGTACTTC.

The chain joins TRBV25-1 to TRBJ2-1; 10 nucleotides agree with TRBD2. Trimming took 4 bases from V and 8 from J; bases not matched to a gene: 8. Germline V gives CDR1 MGHDK, CDR2 SYGVNS. The length of the CDR3 is 15 residues. The CDR3 protein is CASSGSSGSGDEQFF. The CDR3 DNA reads as TGTGCCAGCAGTGGCTCTAGCGGGAGTGGTGATGAGCAGTTCTTC.

This clonotype counts as medium-sized. The rearrangement links TRBV6-5 to TRBJ2-3, with 14 positions matching TRBD2. This CDR3 spans 16 amino acids. Germline lookup yields CDR1 MNHEY and CDR2 SVGAGI. V lost 0 bases to trimming and J lost 4 bases; unmatched junction nucleotides: 0. The CDR3 reads CASSYSGLAGADTQYF. The CDR3 bases are TGTGCCAGCAGTTACTCGGGACTAGCGGGGGCAGATACGCAGTATTTT.